Listed below are T cell receptor beta chains from one sample, sequenced in a study of identical twins. From the 5' RACE reads, TCRdb called clonotypes with MiXCR, one entry per CDR3 protein. Among roughly 260,000 distinct CDR3 sequences listed, about 14% were seen once. The source material was memory (CD45RO+) T cells sorted from blood. These TCRs come from a woman aged 18-30 years in good health. Both conserved end residues are part of each CDR3. The order of the fields is CDR3 DNA, CDR3 protein, clone size, J gene, D gene, V gene. The D gene is left open where the match is weak. A clone size is listed for some rows: how often the clone was seen (once, few, many), or a class if it is expanded.

cdr3_nt: TGTGCCAGCAGCCCTCAATTGACTAGCGGGGCCTACGAGCAGTACTTC
cdr3_aa: CASSPQLTSGAYEQYF
clone_size: -
j_call: TRBJ2-7
d_call: TRBD2
v_call: TRBV11-2

cdr3_nt: TGTGCCAGCAGTTTTGTTAGGGGAGGTGGCTACACCTTC
cdr3_aa: CASSFVRGGGYTF
clone_size: few
j_call: TRBJ1-2
d_call: -
v_call: TRBV12-3/TRBV12-4

cdr3_nt: TGTGCCAGCAGTTTAAGGGAAACTTCTGTTGAAGCTTTCTTT
cdr3_aa: CASSLRETSVEAFF
clone_size: few
j_call: TRBJ1-1
d_call: -
v_call: TRBV28

cdr3_nt: TGTGCCAGCAGCCAAGGGGGTAGGTTCTCCGAGCAGTACTTC
cdr3_aa: CASSQGGRFSEQYF
clone_size: few
j_call: TRBJ2-7
d_call: -
v_call: TRBV3-1

cdr3_nt: TGCAGTGCTAGACCCCAGGGGACCGGCTATGGCTACACCTTC
cdr3_aa: CSARPQGTGYGYTF
clone_size: medium-sized
j_call: TRBJ1-2
d_call: -
v_call: TRBV20-1

cdr3_nt: TGCGCCAGCAGCTTGGGGTGGACTAGCGGACAAGAGACCCAGTACTTC
cdr3_aa: CASSLGWTSGQETQYF
clone_size: -
j_call: TRBJ2-5
d_call: TRBD2
v_call: TRBV5-1

cdr3_nt: TGCGCCAGCAGCTCGAAAAACCGACCTAGCGGGGCTAGAGTATTCACAGATACGCAGTATTTT
cdr3_aa: CASSSKNRPSGARVFTDTQYF
clone_size: few
j_call: TRBJ2-3
d_call: TRBD2
v_call: TRBV5-1

cdr3_nt: TGTGCCAGCAGCTCGGGACAGGGGCCTTACGAGCAGTACTTC
cdr3_aa: CASSSGQGPYEQYF
clone_size: -
j_call: TRBJ2-7
d_call: TRBD1
v_call: TRBV7-9

cdr3_nt: TGTGCCAGCAGCCCACCGGGACCCGCTTCGTACTTC
cdr3_aa: CASSPPGPASYF
clone_size: -
j_call: TRBJ2-7
d_call: -
v_call: TRBV7-2

cdr3_nt: TGTGCCAGCAGCCCCATTAGCGGGAGTCCCTACGAGCAGTACTTC
cdr3_aa: CASSPISGSPYEQYF
clone_size: -
j_call: TRBJ2-7
d_call: TRBD2
v_call: TRBV7-2

cdr3_nt: TGCAGTGCTAGGGACGCATCAACCTACGAGCAGTACTTC
cdr3_aa: CSARDASTYEQYF
clone_size: -
j_call: TRBJ2-7
d_call: -
v_call: TRBV20-1

cdr3_nt: TGCAGTGCTAAACCGGAAAGCGGGGGGCCCAGAAACACCATATATTTT
cdr3_aa: CSAKPESGGPRNTIYF
clone_size: many
j_call: TRBJ1-3
d_call: -
v_call: TRBV20-1

cdr3_nt: TGTGCCAGCAGCTCCACAGGAGGGATTTCCTACGAGCAGTACTTC
cdr3_aa: CASSSTGGISYEQYF
clone_size: -
j_call: TRBJ2-7
d_call: -
v_call: TRBV5-4

cdr3_nt: TGTGCCAGCAGCTTAGGTCTGACTAGCGGAAACACAGATACGCAGTATTTT
cdr3_aa: CASSLGLTSGNTDTQYF
clone_size: many
j_call: TRBJ2-3
d_call: TRBD2
v_call: TRBV7-8

cdr3_nt: TGTGCCAGCAGCTTAAACAGGGACGACCAGTTCTTC
cdr3_aa: CASSLNRDDQFF
clone_size: few
j_call: TRBJ2-1
d_call: -
v_call: TRBV7-2

cdr3_nt: TGCAGCGTTGAGTTAACTAGCGCGCAGTTCTTC
cdr3_aa: CSVELTSAQFF
clone_size: few
j_call: TRBJ2-1
d_call: TRBD2
v_call: TRBV29-1